The clone carrying this T cell receptor beta chain came up a few times. Antigen unknown. CDR1 and CDR2 from the germline V gene are SSHAT and FNYEAQ (reference sequence). Trimming left V 5 bases short and J 5 bases short, with 10 bases between. The length of the CDR3 is 13 residues. The record originates from a study of cytomegalovirus exposure and HLA in healthy donors. Overall study findings and caveats: Sequencing probably produced one cluster of sequence variants that were highly shared.

60 Vbeta and 13 Jbeta primers were used in PCR. The table came from immunoSEQ multiplex PCR; TCRdb's copy has only in-frame clones and leaves some out. Of approximately 180,000 clones listed, about 86% were seen once; the top ten hold about 2%. Healthy bone marrow donors made up the donor group. Nominally healthy donors were sampled, though unrecorded immune exposures were likely. The origin of this receptor is a woman younger than 45 in good health and CMV-seronegative. V and J are TRBV7-7 and TRBJ2-1; D perhaps matches TRBD2 (5 bases). Sequences were obtained from PBMCs. CDR3 sequence reads: CASSLSEDNEQFF. CDR3 DNA sequence: TGTGCCAGCAGCCTCTCGGAGGACAATGAGCAGTTCTTC.